This T cell receptor (beta chain) stems from a study of cytomegalovirus exposure and HLA in healthy donors. PCR involved 60 Vbeta and 13 Jbeta primers. Some clones are missing from TCRdb's copy, which holds only in-frame ones; the method was immunoSEQ multiplex PCR. The table lists tens of thousands of clones, roughly 72% of them singletons, with around 6.4% in the top ten. The CDR3 consists of 14 residues. The germline CDR1 and CDR2 sequences are LNHDA and SQIVND (reference sequence). V was cut by 6 bases and J by 1 base, with 12 bases left in between. This receptor was obtained from a woman aged 50 to 65 in good health and CMV-seropositive. Sequencing was carried out using PBMCs. The rearrangement links TRBV19 to TRBJ1-1; the D gene is possibly TRBD1 (6 bases). In nucleotides, the CDR3 is TGTGCCAGTAGATTAACAGGGCCGAACACTGAAGCTTTCTTT. Encoded protein: CASRLTGPNTEAFF.